These T cell receptor beta chains were read from a single sample in a study of T-cell memory formation after mild COVID-19. One entry per CDR3 protein, called by TCRdb with MiXCR from the 5' RACE reads. The sample consists of some 64,000 distinct CDR3 sequences, roughly 9.9% of them appearing once. The source material was PBMCs or a T cell subset sorted from them (not recorded which). These receptors came from a man between 18 and 35 years old who had mild COVID-19 (a few samples of this study predate the infection). Cell type and time point are not known. The CDR3 runs from the conserved cysteine through the conserved F or W. Each record gives: clone size, D gene, J gene, V gene, CDR3 protein, CDR3 DNA. The D gene is left open where the match is weak. Clone sizes are given selectively: once, few, many, or a class where the clone is expanded.

many | . | TRBJ2-5 | TRBV7-2 | CASSLGGTSRRETQYF | TGTGCCAGCAGCTTAGGTGGGACATCGAGGAGGGAGACCCAGTACTTC
. | . | TRBJ1-2 | TRBV6-1 | CASGGDRGGYTF | TGTGCCAGCGGGGGGGACCGTGGAGGCTACACCTTC
many | . | TRBJ2-5 | TRBV7-2 | CASSQGGSETQYF | TGTGCCAGCAGCCAGGGGGGCTCGGAGACCCAGTACTTC
. | TRBD2 | TRBJ2-7 | TRBV12-3/TRBV12-4 | CASSLGTSGAYEQYF | TGTGCCAGCAGTTTGGGGACTAGCGGGGCCTACGAGCAGTACTTC
few | . | TRBJ2-3 | TRBV9 | CASSVDQTVVDTQYF | TGTGCCAGCAGCGTAGATCAAACGGTAGTCGATACGCAGTATTTT
. | TRBD1 | TRBJ1-2 | TRBV3-1 | CASSTGGSYGYTF | TGTGCCAGCAGTACAGGGGGCTCCTATGGCTACACCTTC
. | . | TRBJ1-1 | TRBV7-2 | CASSLGHPQQGLSFF | TGTGCCAGCAGCTTAGGACACCCCCAACAGGGCTTGTCTTTCTTT
. | . | TRBJ1-2 | TRBV7-9 | CASSLEPGGYTF | TGTGCCAGCAGCTTAGAGCCAGGAGGCTACACCTTC
many | TRBD2 | TRBJ2-3 | TRBV15 | CATSRAGGLSTDTQYF | TGTGCCACCAGCAGAGCGGGGGGTTTAAGCACAGATACGCAGTATTTT
many | . | TRBJ2-4 | TRBV5-1 | CASSPWTGDNGIQYF | TGCGCCAGCAGCCCCTGGACGGGGGATAACGGGATTCAGTACTTC
few | . | TRBJ1-2 | TRBV5-1 | CASSLDAEGYTF | TGCGCCAGCAGCTTGGACGCGGAGGGCTACACCTTC
. | . | TRBJ1-2 | TRBV5-1 | CASSLWSMTVNYGYTF | TGCGCCAGCAGCTTGTGGTCTATGACAGTCAACTATGGCTACACCTTC
. | . | TRBJ2-5 | TRBV5-1 | CASNDGLETQYF | TGCGCCAGCAATGACGGGTTAGAGACCCAGTACTTC
few | TRBD1 | TRBJ1-2 | TRBV4-3 | CASSPDRDRGYTF | TGCGCCAGCAGCCCCGACAGGGATCGCGGCTACACCTTC
. | TRBD1 | TRBJ1-5 | TRBV6-2/TRBV6-3 | CASTTDRASFPPQHF | TGTGCCAGCACAACAGACAGGGCAAGTTTTCCGCCCCAGCATTTT
few | . | TRBJ1-1 | TRBV29-1 | CSVDAGNAEAFF | TGCAGCGTTGATGCGGGCAACGCTGAAGCTTTCTTT
. | . | TRBJ2-2 | TRBV3-1 | CASSHLWAGTTGELFF | TGTGCCAGCAGCCATTTGTGGGCAGGGACCACCGGGGAGCTGTTTTTT
few | TRBD1 | TRBJ1-2 | TRBV20-1 | CSARDSAQGNYGYTF | TGCAGTGCTAGAGATTCGGCACAGGGGAACTATGGCTACACCTTC
few | . | TRBJ1-2 | TRBV29-1 | CSVDDNYGYTF | TGCAGCGTTGATGACAACTATGGCTACACCTTC
. | . | TRBJ1-2 | TRBV4-2 | CASSQETTRTGGYGYTF | TGTGCCAGCAGCCAGGAGACTACCCGGACGGGGGGTTATGGCTACACCTTC
many | . | TRBJ2-3 | TRBV20-1 | CSHIQAGTDTQYF | TGCAGTCACATCCAGGCGGGCACAGATACGCAGTATTTT
few | TRBD1 | TRBJ1-5 | TRBV12-3/TRBV12-4 | CASSPQGGAGQPQHF | TGTGCCAGCAGCCCACAGGGGGGGGCAGGTCAGCCCCAGCATTTT
few | . | TRBJ2-2 | TRBV3-1 | CASSRFGGGNTGELFF | TGTGCCAGCAGCCGTTTCGGAGGCGGTAACACCGGGGAGCTGTTTTTT
. | . | TRBJ1-3 | TRBV7-2 | CASSLGPGNTIYF | TGTGCCAGCAGCTTAGGGCCTGGAAACACCATATATTTT
. | TRBD2 | TRBJ2-2 | TRBV7-2 | CATKTGLAGTGELFF | TGTGCCACCAAGACGGGACTAGCGGGAACCGGGGAGCTGTTTTTT
few | TRBD1 | TRBJ2-6 | TRBV5-1 | CASSGTGLSGANVLTF | TGCGCCAGCAGCGGGACAGGTCTCTCTGGGGCCAACGTCCTGACTTTC
many | . | TRBJ2-2 | TRBV30 | CAWDLALGGNTGELFF | TGTGCCTGGGATCTTGCGCTAGGGGGGAACACCGGGGAGCTGTTTTTT
. | . | TRBJ2-7 | TRBV14 | CASSQGRGWKYF | TGTGCCAGCAGCCAAGGCCGGGGGTGGAAGTACTTC
. | . | TRBJ2-2 | TRBV7-2 | CASSSRRDSSTGELFF | TGTGCCAGCAGCTCAAGGAGGGACAGCTCCACCGGGGAGCTGTTTTTT
. | . | TRBJ1-1 | TRBV12-3/TRBV12-4 | CASSLMAENTEAFF | TGTGCCAGCAGTTTAATGGCAGAAAACACTGAAGCTTTCTTT
. | TRBD1 | TRBJ1-2 | TRBV7-9 | CASSSTGSAGYTF | TGTGCCAGCAGCTCGACAGGGTCGGCTGGCTACACCTTC
few | . | TRBJ1-4 | TRBV5-6 | CASSPPGWEKLFF | TGTGCCAGCAGCCCACCGGGTTGGGAAAAACTGTTTTTT
few | TRBD1 | TRBJ2-5 | TRBV7-9 | CASSPLTGGQETQYF | TGTGCCAGCAGCCCTCTGACAGGGGGCCAAGAGACCCAGTACTTC
few | . | TRBJ2-3 | TRBV10-1 | CASRGPTDTQYF | TGCGCCAGCAGGGGACCCACAGATACGCAGTATTTT
few | TRBD2 | TRBJ2-5 | TRBV7-2 | CASSLVRASGGAETQYF | TGTGCCAGCAGCTTAGTCCGAGCTAGCGGGGGGGCGGAGACCCAGTACTTC
. | . | TRBJ2-6 | TRBV4-3 | CASSQDPGLVGGANVLTF | TGCGCCAGCAGCCAAGACCCGGGGTTAGTGGGTGGGGCCAACGTCCTGACTTTC
many | TRBD1 | TRBJ1-6 | TRBV5-1 | CASCDRDNSPLHF | TGCGCCAGCTGTGACAGGGATAATTCACCCCTCCACTTT
. | TRBD1 | TRBJ2-2 | TRBV5-1 | CASRGTGAERSGELFF | TGCGCCAGCCGGGGGACAGGTGCTGAACGGTCCGGGGAGCTGTTTTTT
few | . | TRBJ2-5 | TRBV28 | CASSPPAQETQYF | TGTGCCAGCAGTCCCCCCGCTCAAGAGACCCAGTACTTC
. | TRBD2 | TRBJ2-5 | TRBV5-1 | CASSLNHGGGGETQYF | TGCGCCAGCAGCTTGAATCATGGCGGGGGAGGAGAGACCCAGTACTTC
. | TRBD2 | TRBJ2-1 | TRBV5-1 | CASSLILAVYNEQFF | TGCGCCAGCAGCTTGATACTAGCGGTATACAATGAGCAGTTCTTC
many | TRBD2 | TRBJ2-3 | TRBV5-1 | CASSPGVAGADTQYF | TGCGCCAGCAGCCCAGGGGTAGCGGGGGCAGATACGCAGTATTTT
. | . | TRBJ1-2 | TRBV30 | CAWSAWGGNGYTF | TGTGCCTGGAGCGCCTGGGGGGGGAATGGCTACACCTTC
few | . | TRBJ2-3 | TRBV7-9 | CASSLGQSFTDTQYF | TGTGCCAGCAGCTTAGGTCAGTCATTCACAGATACGCAGTATTTT
. | . | TRBJ2-1 | TRBV4-1 | CASSQDPLGAYEQFF | TGCGCCAGCAGCCAAGATCCCTTGGGGGCGTATGAGCAGTTCTTC
few | . | TRBJ2-3 | TRBV7-3 | CASSSQTGTDTQYF | TGTGCCAGCAGCTCACAGACAGGCACAGATACGCAGTATTTT
few | . | TRBJ1-5 | TRBV4-3 | CASSQDTREPQHF | TGCGCCAGCAGCCAAGATACCCGGGAACCCCAGCATTTT
. | . | TRBJ1-1 | TRBV12-3/TRBV12-4 | CAIAGFTEAFF | TGTGCCATAGCGGGGTTTACTGAAGCTTTCTTT
. | . | TRBJ1-1 | TRBV3-1 | CASSQGLRANFPEAFF | TGTGCCAGCAGCCAAGGGTTACGGGCAAATTTCCCTGAAGCTTTCTTT
many | . | TRBJ2-2 | TRBV7-2 | CASSLHPMNYPGELFF | TGTGCCAGCAGTCTCCACCCGATGAACTACCCCGGGGAGCTGTTTTTT